Detailed here is one TCR beta chain. The data originate from a study of blood T cell repertoires in COVID-19. Overall study context: Acute-phase and convalescent COVID-19 samples originated in the United States, Italy and Spain.

CDR1 and CDR2 (germline): MNHEY, SVGAGI. Trimming took off 4 bases at V and 0 bases at J, with 9 bases between the two ends. This CDR3 spans 15 amino acids. Original methodology: How many nucleated cells were present was estimated from reference gene primer amplification. The method was immunoSEQ multiplex PCR; TCRdb's version includes in-frame clones alone and lacks a portion of them. Clone size and V and J calls were adopted from that table, with D and trimming inferred from the DNA. The sample consists of fewer than 150,000 clones, 70% to 90% of them appearing once. The receptor was isolated from a woman aged 55-75 years with acute or convalescent COVID-19. The gene calls are TRBV6-5 and TRBJ1-4; D unclear. What was sequenced was peripheral blood. The CDR3 protein is CASSSLGSTNEKLFF. CDR3 nucleotides: TGTGCCAGCAGTTCCCTAGGTTCAACTAATGAAAAACTGTTTTTT.